Each of the 24 T cell receptor beta chains below was sequenced from the same sample in a study of response to subunit inactivated influenza vaccine. One entry per CDR3 protein results from TCRdb running MiXCR on the RT-PCR reads. The profile shows about 540,000 distinct CDR3 sequences, roughly 25% of them singletons. In addition, the sample was reused for a study of T cells expressing NK-cell markers. That paper states: For TCR beta, cDNA was produced by 5'RACE template switching with UMIs.

The starting material was CD4+ T cells sorted from PBMCs, obtained less than 13 days after vaccination. The source of these receptors is a man aged 45-60 years who received an inactivated influenza vaccine.

This clonotype was detected ten times or more. The J gene is TRBJ1-1, the V gene TRBV20-1; D is unresolved. This CDR3 is 13 amino acids long. Germline assignment: CDR1 DFQATT and CDR2 SNEGSKA (reference sequence). The V end was cut by 5 bases, the J end by 2 bases, with 12 bases between. CDR3 amino acids: CSALSGRNTEAFF. CDR3 bases: TGCAGTGCTCTGTCCGGCAGAAACACTGAAGCTTTCTTT.

V usage is TRBV5-1 and J usage is TRBJ2-5; D is perhaps TRBD2 (6 bases). This CDR3 spans 16 amino acids. Germline V gives CDR1 SGHRS, CDR2 YFSETQ. V lost 5 bases, J lost 4 bases, and 21 bases lay in between. CDR3 DNA: TGCGCCAGCAGGGACTTCCGGGACTCATGGGGAGAGACCCAGTACTTC. This sequence encodes CASRDFRDSWGETQYF.

This clonotype was picked up a small number of times. The chain joins TRBV6-1 to TRBJ2-3; TRBD1 might be the D (5 bases). Trimming took 8 bases from V and 4 from J, leaving 13 bases between them. Germline V CDR1 and CDR2: MNHNS, SASEGT. This CDR3 spans 13 amino acids. The CDR3 region has the DNA TGTGCCAGCGCCCCAGGGTCTGCAGATACGCAGTATTTT. Protein product: CASAPGSADTQYF.

This clonotype was seen ten or more times. The chain uses TRBV6-1 and TRBJ2-7; tentative D call: TRBD1 (6 bases). The CDR3 consists of 13 residues. CDR1 is MNHNS, CDR2 SASEGT, per germline. V shed 3 bases and J shed 1 base, with 7 bases lying between them. CDR3 residues: CASSEGTSYEQYF. The CDR3 DNA follows: TGTGCCAGCAGTGAGGGGACATCCTACGAGCAGTACTTC.

The chain links TRBV5-6 to TRBJ1-5; D gene ambiguous. Per the germline V gene, CDR1 is SGHDT and CDR2 is YYEEEE. Trimming left V 3 bases short and J 0 bases short, with 13 bases between. CDR3 length: 16 amino acids. CDR3 in amino acids: CASSSGGWFSNQPQHF. The CDR3 bases are TGTGCCAGCAGCTCCGGCGGGTGGTTTAGCAATCAGCCCCAGCATTTT.

As DNA, the CDR3 is TGCGCCAGCAGCTTAGAACCTGGGGATTCACCCCTCCACTTT. It codes for CASSLEPGDSPLHF. The genes are TRBV5-1 and TRBJ1-6; D unclear. This CDR3 has 14 residues. The germline V gene encodes CDR1 SGHRS and CDR2 YFSETQ. V dropped 2 bases and J dropped 8 bases, with 11 bases sitting between them.

The J gene is TRBJ2-1, the V gene TRBV5-1; D is unresolved. Germline V lookup: CDR1 SGHRS, CDR2 YFSETQ. V was trimmed by 0 bases and J by 8 bases, leaving 9 bases between them. The CDR3 runs 13 residues. Here the CDR3 DNA reads TGCGCCAGCAGCTTGGCCTCGGGCGATGAGCAGTTCTTC. Amino acids: CASSLASGDEQFF.

The chain links TRBV30 to TRBJ2-1; D gene ambiguous. The length of the CDR3 is 14 residues. From germline, CDR1 is GTSNPN and CDR2 SVGIG (reference sequence). V dropped 3 bases and J dropped 4 bases, with 13 bases sitting between them. CDR3 in DNA: TGTGCCTGGAGCCCACTAACAAGATACAATGAGCAGTTCTTC. Translation gives CAWSPLTRYNEQFF.

This chain joins TRBV7-8 and TRBJ1-1, with 8 bases that match TRBD1. The CDR3 spans 17 residues. CDR1 is SGHVS and CDR2 is FQNEAQ in the germline V gene. J was trimmed by 1 base and V by 5 bases; bases with no gene match: 12. Written as DNA, the CDR3 is TGTGCCAGCAGCCCAAGGGTTACCGGGACAGGGAACACTGAAGCTTTCTTT. Protein sequence: CASSPRVTGTGNTEAFF.

This clonotype was seen a few times. The V gene is TRBV7-2, the J gene TRBJ2-1, with 9 nucleotides matching TRBD2. Germline V gives CDR1 SGHTA, CDR2 FQGNSA. The CDR3 loop spans 16 amino acids. J gave up 9 bases and V 2 bases, and 11 bases lay outside the gene matches. Here the CDR3 reads CASSLLGLATVGEQFF. The CDR3 region has the DNA TGTGCCAGCAGCTTATTGGGACTAGCTACCGTTGGTGAGCAGTTCTTC.

This rearrangement joins TRBV5-1 to TRBJ2-7; 8 nucleotides align to TRBD2. The germline V gene has CDR1 SGHRS and CDR2 YFSETQ. The CDR3 has 17 amino acids. J was trimmed by 0 bases and V by 4 bases; bases with no gene match: 12. CDR3 amino acids: CASSPQTSDQLSYEQYF. The DNA for the CDR3 is TGCGCCAGCAGCCCCCAGACTAGCGACCAACTCTCCTACGAGCAGTACTTC.

Many counts were recorded for this clonotype. The chain has TRBV9 and TRBJ2-2; D may be TRBD1 (5 bases). V lost 3 bases, J lost 4 bases, and 22 bases lay in between. This CDR3 contains 18 residues. Germline V lookup: CDR1 SGDLS, CDR2 YYNGEE. CDR3 loop: CASSGGRQSYFSTGELFF. The CDR3 coding sequence is TGTGCCAGCAGCGGGGGTCGACAGAGTTATTTCTCCACCGGGGAGCTGTTTTTT.

The rearrangement links TRBV7-9 to TRBJ2-6; D tentatively reads TRBD1 or TRBD2 (5 bases each). CDR1 is SEHNR and CDR2 is FQNEAQ in the germline V gene (reference sequence). The CDR3 is 16 amino acids. V was shortened by 5 bases and J by 0 bases, with 11 bases between the two germline ends. DNA of the CDR3: TGTGCCAGCAGCAAGGCAGGGACCTCTGGGGCCAACGTCCTGACTTTC. Translation gives CASSKAGTSGANVLTF.

This clonotype was picked up a small number of times. The chain has TRBV10-3 and TRBJ2-3, with 8 bases matching TRBD1. CDR3 length equals 15 residues. In germline, CDR1 is ENHRY, CDR2 SYGVKD. V gave up 3 bases and J gave up 2 bases; unmatched junction bases: 4. The DNA for the CDR3 is TGTGCCATCAGTGAAGGGACAGGATACACAGATACGCAGTATTTT. Amino acid sequence: CAISEGTGYTDTQYF.

The rearrangement links TRBV3-1 to TRBJ1-2; TRBD1 might be the D (6 bases). The CDR3 length is 13 residues. CDR1 is LGHDT and CDR2 is YNNKEL in the germline V gene (reference sequence). Trimming shortened V by 4 bases and J by 6 bases, and 12 bases separated the two germline ends. The CDR3 loop reads CASSLLQGDGYTF. CDR3 bases: TGTGCCAGCAGCCTTTTACAGGGAGATGGCTACACCTTC.

The V call is TRBV12-3 or TRBV12-4, the J call TRBJ2-4; D might be TRBD1 (6 bases). The CDR3 is 14 residues long. V was shortened by 0 bases and J by 6 bases, with 9 bases between the two germline ends. The CDR3 spells CASSLAQGRNIQYF. Here the CDR3 DNA reads TGTGCCAGCAGTTTAGCGCAGGGGAGAAACATTCAGTACTTC.

This chain joins TRBV6-2 or TRBV6-3 and TRBJ2-1, with D uncertain. Trimming cost V 1 base and J 9 bases, with 4 bases left between them. This CDR3 has 11 residues. CDR1 is MNHEY, CDR2 SVGEGT, per germline. CDR3 in amino acids: CASSYWVEQFF. For the CDR3, the DNA is TGTGCCAGCAGTTACTGGGTTGAGCAGTTCTTC.

As concerns this clonotype: The junction and the germline gene differ at one end; a read error may be behind it. This rearrangement joins TRBV6-2 or TRBV6-3 to TRBJ2-7; 7 bases align to TRBD1. CDR1 and CDR2 from the germline V gene are MNHEY and SVGEGT. The CDR3 runs 16 residues. The CDR3, as DNA: TGTGCCAGCAGTCACTCTTACCGGGACAGCTCCTACGAGCAGTACTTC. It yields the protein CASSHSYRDSSYEQYF.

The V gene is TRBV21-1, the J gene TRBJ2-1. TRBV21-1 represents a pseudogene. The CDR3 contains 17 residues. The CDR3: CAITEHKGERSYNEQFF. The DNA for the CDR3 is TGTGCCATCACCGAACACAAAGGTGAACGCTCCTACAATGAGCAGTTCTTC.

The chain employs TRBV7-2 and TRBJ2-1; 10 nucleotides match TRBD2. Unmatched junction bases numbered 8, after V lost 2 bases and J lost 7 bases. CDR3 size: 16 residues. Germline V gene lookup returns CDR1 SGHTA and CDR2 FQGNSA. DNA of the CDR3: TGTGCCAGCAGCTTAAGGCTAGCGGGAGAGGGGAATGAGCAGTTCTTC. Its translation is CASSLRLAGEGNEQFF.

This clonotype came up once. V and J are TRBV20-1 and TRBJ2-1, with 7 positions matching TRBD2. Unmatched junction bases numbered 5, after V lost 1 base and J lost 8 bases. The CDR3 sequence is 13 residues long. Germline values: CDR1 DFQATT, CDR2 SNEGSKA (reference sequence). The CDR3 DNA reads as TGCAGTGCTAGAGCAGAAGCGGGGTATGAGCAGTTCTTC. It codes for CSARAEAGYEQFF.

V is TRBV25-1 and J is TRBJ1-4; D gene ambiguous. V was pared by 2 bases and J by 8 bases, with 15 bases between. Looked up from germline, CDR1 is MGHDK and CDR2 is SYGVNS. This CDR3 contains 15 residues. The CDR3 is CASSEESGWGEKLFF. As DNA, the CDR3 is TGTGCCAGCAGTGAAGAAAGTGGGTGGGGAGAAAAACTGTTTTTT.

This clonotype was seen a handful of times. This CDR3 reads CASNNGQGLRLYELFF. DNA of the CDR3: TGTGCCAGCAATAACGGACAGGGCCTGCGACTTTACGAGCTGTTTTTT. The rearrangement links TRBV6-4 to TRBJ2-2, with TRBD1 identical over 8 bases. The germline V gene has CDR1 MRHNA and CDR2 SNTAGT. V shed 7 bases and J 11 bases; nucleotides not matched to a gene: 18. CDR3 length: 16 amino acids.

This clonotype showed up just a few times. V and J are TRBV20-1 and TRBJ2-2; TRBD1 agrees at 8 bases. Germline-derived CDR1 and CDR2 are DFQATT and SNEGSKA (reference sequence). Trimming took 6 bases from V and 3 from J; bases not matched to a gene: 3. CDR3 length: 13 amino acids. CDR3 in amino acids: CSARTGYTGELFF. The CDR3 bases are TGCAGTGCCCGGACAGGGTACACCGGGGAGCTGTTTTTT.